Listed below are T cell receptor beta chains from one sample, sequenced in a study of T-cell memory formation after mild COVID-19. A single record per CDR3 protein comes from TCRdb applying MiXCR to the 5' RACE reads. The table includes 450,000 to 700,000 distinct CDR3 sequences, 15% to 20% detected once. Sequencing used PBMCs or a T cell subset sorted from them (not recorded which). These receptors all stem from an adult woman who had mild COVID-19 (a few samples of this study predate the infection). Cell type and time point are not known. CDR3s include the opening cysteine and the closing phenylalanine or tryptophan. D genes are given only for firm matches. A row's size may be missing; if present it is once, few, many or a size class.

V,size,J,D,CDR3,DNA
TRBV5-1,few,TRBJ2-7,NA,CASIPWGGAAHEQYF,TGCGCCAGCATCCCCTGGGGGGGGGCGGCCCACGAGCAGTACTTC
TRBV7-6,few,TRBJ2-1,NA,CASSDRDPSNEQFF,TGTGCCAGCAGCGACCGGGACCCGTCCAATGAGCAGTTCTTC
TRBV5-4,NA,TRBJ2-7,NA,CASSRGFGQSYEQYF,TGTGCCAGCAGCCGGGGGTTCGGACAGTCCTACGAGCAGTACTTC
TRBV29-1,NA,TRBJ1-1,NA,CSVAPVGTEAFF,TGCAGCGTTGCCCCTGTCGGGACAGAAGCTTTCTTT
TRBV5-1,NA,TRBJ1-2,TRBD1,CASADRDRPNYGYTF,TGCGCCAGCGCCGACCGGGACAGGCCTAACTATGGCTACACCTTC
TRBV19,NA,TRBJ1-2,NA,CASLSGASGKLF,TGTGCCAGTCTCTCTGGGGCATCCGGGAAACTTTTC
TRBV5-1,many,TRBJ2-1,NA,CASSPPTRHSYNEQFF,TGCGCCAGCAGCCCTCCTACGCGCCACTCCTACAATGAGCAGTTCTTC
TRBV5-1,few,TRBJ1-3,NA,CASSSGTDSGNTIYF,TGCGCCAGCAGCTCTGGGACCGACTCTGGAAACACCATATATTTT
TRBV27,NA,TRBJ2-1,NA,CASSSTDNEQFF,TGTGCCAGCAGTTCTACGGACAATGAGCAGTTCTTC
TRBV20-1,few,TRBJ2-7,NA,CSARDPESYEQYF,TGCAGTGCTAGAGATCCCGAGTCCTACGAGCAGTACTTC
TRBV5-1,NA,TRBJ2-3,TRBD2,CASSNQRGRTDTQYF,TGCGCCAGCAGCAATCAGCGGGGACGCACAGATACGCAGTATTTT
TRBV4-2,NA,TRBJ2-5,NA,CASSQASGGKETQYF,TGTGCCAGCAGCCAAGCTTCAGGCGGTAAAGAGACCCAGTACTTC
TRBV7-3,few,TRBJ1-1,NA,CASSLKRGDQNTEAFF,TGTGCCAGCAGCTTAAAGAGGGGGGATCAGAACACTGAAGCTTTCTTT
TRBV4-2,NA,TRBJ2-1,TRBD2,CASSYTDGSGGEWEQFF,TGTGCCAGCAGCTACACCGACGGCAGCGGGGGGGAGTGGGAGCAGTTCTTC
TRBV5-1,large,TRBJ2-3,NA,CASSLAQVTGTDTQYF,TGCGCCAGCAGCTTGGCCCAGGTGACAGGCACAGATACGCAGTATTTT
TRBV20-1,few,TRBJ2-3,TRBD2,CSARDRLAGDTDTQYF,TGCAGTGCTAGAGATCGACTAGCGGGAGACACAGATACGCAGTATTTT
TRBV4-1,NA,TRBJ2-1,NA,CASSPHAGPPADYNEQFF,TGCGCCAGCAGCCCTCACGCGGGGCCTCCCGCGGACTACAATGAGCAGTTCTTC
TRBV9,few,TRBJ2-5,NA,CASSPGDYQETQYF,TGTGCCAGCAGCCCCGGAGACTACCAAGAGACCCAGTACTTC
TRBV5-1,NA,TRBJ2-1,NA,CASSWPLGGEQFF,TGCGCCAGCAGCTGGCCTCTGGGTGGCGAGCAGTTCTTC
TRBV7-2,NA,TRBJ2-7,NA,CASSLVLLEGGRSYEQYF,TGTGCCAGCAGCTTAGTTTTGCTAGAGGGAGGACGATCCTACGAGCAGTACTTC
TRBV27,many,TRBJ2-7,NA,CASTIPEGREQYF,TGTGCCAGCACCATTCCCGAGGGACGGGAGCAGTACTTC
TRBV20-1,NA,TRBJ2-3,NA,CSAPEAGSTDTQYF,TGCAGTGCTCCAGAGGCGGGCAGCACAGATACGCAGTATTTT
TRBV3-1,NA,TRBJ1-2,NA,CASSRQANYGYTF,TGTGCCAGCAGCAGACAGGCTAACTATGGCTACACCTTC
TRBV7-9,few,TRBJ1-2,NA,CASDGGWDGYTF,TGTGCCAGCGACGGGGGCTGGGATGGCTACACCTTC
TRBV18,NA,TRBJ2-5,NA,CASSPEGQETQYF,TGTGCCAGCTCACCCGAGGGGCAAGAGACCCAGTACTTC
TRBV4-1,few,TRBJ1-1,TRBD1,CASSQEDRGTEAFF,TGCGCCAGCAGCCAAGAGGACAGGGGCACTGAAGCTTTCTTT
TRBV7-9,few,TRBJ2-3,NA,CASSLLFASTDTQYF,TGTGCCAGCAGCTTACTTTTCGCTAGCACAGATACGCAGTATTTT
TRBV10-3,few,TRBJ2-7,NA,CAISDSTPAEQYF,TGTGCCATCAGTGATTCCACGCCGGCCGAGCAGTACTTC
TRBV30,NA,TRBJ2-7,TRBD1,CAWRQGHEQYF,TGTGCCTGGAGACAGGGGCACGAGCAGTACTTC
TRBV30,NA,TRBJ1-1,NA,CAWSVLNGGTEAFF,TGTGCCTGGAGTGTACTGAACGGAGGGACTGAAGCTTTCTTT
TRBV10-3,few,TRBJ2-7,NA,CAISESIASFGAEQYF,TGTGCCATCAGTGAGTCGATCGCTAGCTTTGGGGCCGAGCAGTACTTC
TRBV24-1,many,TRBJ2-7,TRBD1,CATSDSRQGSYEQYF,TGTGCCACCAGTGATTCCCGACAGGGAAGTTACGAGCAGTACTTC
TRBV5-1,few,TRBJ1-5,NA,CASTGADQPQHF,TGCGCCAGCACAGGGGCAGATCAGCCCCAGCATTTT
TRBV24-1,few,TRBJ2-2,NA,CATSSGRLGESGELFF,TGTGCCACCAGTTCCGGGCGCCTAGGGGAATCCGGGGAGCTGTTTTTT
TRBV5-1,few,TRBJ2-1,NA,CASSLASFVAISEQFF,TGCGCCAGCAGCTTGGCTAGTTTCGTGGCTATCTCAGAGCAGTTCTTC
TRBV3-1,few,TRBJ1-2,NA,CASSQGHRNYGYTF,TGTGCCAGCAGCCAGGGACACCGAAACTATGGCTACACCTTC
TRBV24-1,many,TRBJ2-4,TRBD1,CATSDWDGTGGSEAKNIQYF,TGTGCCACCAGTGACTGGGACGGGACAGGGGGCTCCGAGGCCAAAAACATTCAGTACTTC
TRBV7-2,once,TRBJ2-3,TRBD2,CASSQRDASTDTQYF,TGTGCCAGCAGCCAGCGGGATGCTAGCACAGATACGCAGTATTTT
TRBV6-1,NA,TRBJ1-2,NA,CASSAAVGGYTF,TGTGCCAGCAGTGCGGCGGTAGGTGGCTACACCTTC
TRBV30,few,TRBJ2-7,NA,CAWSLGVGEQYF,TGTGCCTGGAGTCTCGGGGTTGGCGAGCAGTACTTC
TRBV14,NA,TRBJ2-1,TRBD2,CASSQDLAAGRVSGQFF,TGTGCCAGCAGCCAAGATTTGGCGGCAGGGAGGGTGAGTGGGCAGTTCTTC
TRBV24-1,NA,TRBJ2-3,TRBD2,CATSDLSWEGQDTQYF,TGTGCCACCAGTGATTTGTCGTGGGAGGGCCAAGATACGCAGTATTTT
TRBV2,NA,TRBJ2-7,NA,CASREQGFGTYEQYF,TGTGCCAGCAGAGAGCAGGGGTTCGGGACCTACGAGCAGTACTTC
TRBV14,many,TRBJ2-1,TRBD2,CASSGPGLYNEQFF,TGTGCCAGCAGCGGACCGGGACTATACAATGAGCAGTTCTTC
TRBV20-1,few,TRBJ2-3,NA,CSARVPGVTDTQYF,TGCAGTGCTAGAGTTCCAGGAGTCACAGATACGCAGTATTTT
TRBV20-1,few,TRBJ2-2,NA,CSAWATNTGELFF,TGCAGTGCTTGGGCCACGAACACCGGGGAGCTGTTTTTT
TRBV7-9,NA,TRBJ2-1,TRBD2,CASSSMPSYRRGLGNYNEQFF,TGTGCCAGCAGCTCTATGCCCTCTTATAGACGCGGACTAGGGAACTACAATGAGCAGTTCTTC
TRBV7-2,few,TRBJ2-5,NA,CASSSPPRLLASRETQYF,TGTGCCAGCAGCTCGCCGCCACGCCTACTAGCTTCAAGGGAGACCCAGTACTTC
TRBV7-9,many,TRBJ1-1,NA,CASSIIGNTEAFF,TGTGCCAGCAGTATTATAGGGAACACTGAAGCTTTCTTT
TRBV9,NA,TRBJ1-4,NA,CASSVEAGRANEKLFF,TGTGCCAGCAGCGTAGAGGCAGGTCGGGCTAATGAAAAACTGTTTTTT
TRBV11-1,few,TRBJ2-1,NA,CASRGPGRDLREQFF,TGTGCCAGCAGGGGCCCGGGACGCGACCTCAGGGAGCAGTTCTTC
TRBV7-9,NA,TRBJ2-7,NA,CASSLPSGGNNEQYF,TGTGCCAGCAGCTTACCGTCTGGGGGGAACAACGAGCAGTACTTC